Following are 19 T cell receptor beta chains from one sample sequenced in a study of vaccination effects on CD4 cells after COVID-19 (dated by TCRdb to 2021 to 2024). In the ViraFEST assay, PBMC were stimulated with viral peptide pools, and TCR sequencing was then used to find antigen-specific CD4+ T cell clonotypes based on their expansion. After approximately eleven days of culture, CD4+ T cells were isolated with the EasySep CD4+ T cell isolation kit. These receptors lack a known antigen. Receptor libraries were prepared by the immunoSEQ multiplex PCR assay. What TCRdb holds here is the immuneACCESS table cut down to in-frame rearrangements. Part of the clones is not present; checked against another copy, under half of the missing clones reflect an unresolved V gene, and the others are unexplained. The sample contains about 79,000 clones, approximately 74% of them found a single time. The ten largest account for 1.5% to 2% of the sample.

Material: CD4+ T cells from PBMCs cultured with HCoV-229E spike peptides, obtained before COVID-19 vaccination. The cell subset or site label for this specimen denotes: HCoV-229E spike overlapping peptide pool stimulation. The receptors were gathered from a human donor who received a COVID-19 vaccine.

This clone was recorded only once. The chain is built from TRBV6-2 or TRBV6-3 and TRBJ2-7; D is perhaps TRBD1 (6 bases). The CDR3 is made up of 14 amino acids. Deletions cut 5 bases from V and 3 bases from J, with 14 bases between. Germline CDR1 MNHEY, CDR2 SVGEGT. The CDR3 DNA follows: TGTGCCAGCAGTCTTGGACAGTTGGGCTACGAGCAGTACGTC. Translated: CASSLGQLGYEQYV.

The chain joins TRBV3-1 (or the pseudogene TRBV3-2) to TRBJ2-4; TRBD2 might be the D (5 bases). The CDR3 runs to 15 residues. Trimming removed 4 bases at V and 0 bases at J, with 10 bases between. Germline CDR1 LGHDT, CDR2 YNNKEL (reference sequence). CDR3 sequence reads: CASSPTGLAKNIQYF. CDR3 DNA sequence: TGTGCCAGCAGCCCTACGGGGTTAGCCAAAAACATTCAGTACTTC.

The V gene is TRBV2, the J gene TRBJ2-7; D may be TRBD1 or TRBD2 (5 bases each). Germline V gene data show CDR1 as SNHLY and CDR2 as FYNNEI. V gave up 7 bases and J gave up 2 bases, with 15 bases separating them. The CDR3 runs 14 residues. The DNA for the CDR3 is TGTGCCAGCAAAGAAGGGACCTATACCTACGAGCAGTACGTC. Translation gives CASKEGTYTYEQYV.

The table lists this clone with a few counts. The CDR3 nucleotides are TGTGCCAGCAGCTTAGCAGGTGGCAATGAGCAGTTCTTC. Protein product: CASSLAGGNEQFF. The V and J genes are TRBV11-2 and TRBJ2-1, with no clear D. Germline V gives CDR1 SGHAT, CDR2 FQNNGV. The V end lost 1 base, the J end lost 6 bases, and 7 bases lay between the germline ends. CDR3 length: 13 residues.

The chain uses TRBV9 and TRBJ2-1, with 10 bases matching TRBD2. In germline, CDR1 is SGDLS, CDR2 YYNGEE. The CDR3 is 16 amino acids. With 4 bases clipped from V and 10 bases from J, the junction kept 14 bases outside the gene matches. The CDR3 loop is CASSLSSSGGANEQFF. CDR3 nucleotide sequence: TGTGCCAGCAGCTTATCATCCAGCGGGGGGGCTAACGAGCAGTTCTTC.

This chain links TRBV10-2 with TRBJ2-7; D might be TRBD1 (5 bases). Germline V lookup: CDR1 WSHSY, CDR2 SAAADI. CDR3 length: 15 residues. V dropped 10 bases and J dropped 4 bases, with 23 bases sitting between them. CDR3 in amino acids: CATIETGQGMYEQYV. The CDR3 nucleotides are TGCGCCACCATCGAAACCGGGCAGGGCATGTACGAGCAGTACGTC.

The V gene is TRBV14, the J gene TRBJ2-1, with D possibly matching TRBD2 (5 bases). The CDR3 length is 18 residues. Trimming took 0 bases from V and 6 from J, leaving 21 bases between them. Germline V CDR1 and CDR2: SGHDN, FVKESK. The CDR3 protein is CASSQDPFVAGLGNEQFF. In DNA form, the CDR3 reads TGTGCCAGCAGCCAAGACCCTTTTGTGGCGGGCCTAGGCAATGAGCAGTTCTTC.

This sequence joins TRBV13 and TRBJ2-6, with D possibly matching TRBD2 (6 bases). The CDR3 is 16 residues long. Between the trimmed V and J ends, which lost 8 bases and 0 bases, there was a span of 14 bases. Germline loops: CDR1 PRHDT, CDR2 FYEKMQ (reference sequence). This CDR3 reads CASQKGLGSGANVLTF. Written as DNA, the CDR3 is TGTGCCAGCCAAAAGGGACTCGGCTCTGGGGCCAACGTCCTGACTTTC.

The chain joins TRBV2 to TRBJ1-5, with D tentatively TRBD1 (5 bases). The germline V and J ends were trimmed by 2 bases and 6 bases, with 11 bases remaining between them. Germline lookup yields CDR1 SNHLY and CDR2 FYNNEI. The CDR3 is 14 amino acids. Here the CDR3 DNA reads TGTGCCAGCAGTGAATCCAGGGTCATTCAGCCCCAGCATTTT. It specifies CASSESRVIQPQHF.

The V call is TRBV18, the J call TRBJ2-7; possible D gene TRBD2, 5 bases. The CDR3 is made up of 12 amino acids. Germline V gene lookup returns CDR1 KGHSH and CDR2 LQKENI. Between the trimmed V and J ends, which lost 2 bases and 7 bases, there was a span of 9 bases. The DNA of the CDR3 is TGTGCCAGCTCACCAACGGGGTTAGAGCAGTACGTC. Its translation is CASSPTGLEQYV.

Only a few counts were recorded for this clone. The gene calls are TRBV5-8 and TRBJ2-1, with TRBD2 as a possible D gene (5 bases). Trimming cost V 7 bases and J 5 bases, with 25 bases left between them. Germline CDR1 reads SGHTS; CDR2 reads YDEGEE. This CDR3 spans 17 amino acids. CDR3 in DNA: TGTGCCAGCCCATTACCTCCGGGATCGCCTATAAACAATGAGCAGTTCTTC. Protein sequence: CASPLPPGSPINNEQFF.

The table lists this clone with a few counts. The chain carries TRBV7-2 and TRBJ2-5, with 14 bases lining up with TRBD2. The junction had 0 bases not matched to a gene; V was cut back by 1 base and J by 2 bases. The germline V gene encodes CDR1 SGHTA and CDR2 FQGNSA. The CDR3 is made up of 16 amino acids. The CDR3 region is CASSLGLAGGQETQYF. The CDR3 nucleotides are TGTGCCAGCAGCTTAGGACTAGCGGGGGGGCAAGAGACCCAGTACTTC.

This clone was counted only a few times. The CDR3 protein is CASSYSGVWEARIAFF. The CDR3 nucleotides read TGTGCCAGCAGTTACTCGGGGGTGTGGGAGGCTCGTATTGCTTTCTTT. The V gene is TRBV6-5, the J gene TRBJ1-1; perhaps TRBD1 as D (5 bases). The CDR3 runs to 16 residues. V was shortened by 0 bases and J by 11 bases, with 22 bases between the two germline ends. Germline V gene lookup returns CDR1 MNHEY and CDR2 SVGAGI.

V and J are TRBV19 and TRBJ1-5; a weak D match, TRBD1 (5 bases). CDR1 and CDR2 (germline): LNHDA, SQIVND (reference sequence). The ends were cut back, 10 bases at V and 0 bases at J, with 25 bases in the middle. The CDR3 is made up of 18 amino acids. The chain's CDR3 is CATAYGASEAYSNQPQHF. CDR3 DNA sequence: TGTGCCACTGCCTACGGGGCCTCGGAGGCTTATAGCAATCAGCCCCAGCATTTT.

The chain combines TRBV6-5 with TRBJ2-3; unclear D gene. V was shortened by 4 bases and J by 3 bases, with 14 bases between the two germline ends. This CDR3 comprises 15 residues. In germline, CDR1 is MNHEY, CDR2 SVGAGI. The CDR3 loop is CASSSSMRSTDTQYF. The CDR3 DNA sequence: TGTGCCAGCAGTTCCTCTATGCGGTCGACAGATACGCAGTATTTT.

V gene TRBV9 combines with J gene TRBJ2-3; TRBD1 might be the D (6 bases). Germline CDR1 is SGDLS and CDR2 is YYNGEE. V dropped 2 bases and J dropped 3 bases, with 10 bases sitting between them. This CDR3 has 14 residues. CDR3 in amino acids: CASSVGQGTDTQYF. The DNA of the CDR3 is TGTGCCAGCAGCGTGGGGCAGGGGACAGATACGCAGTATTTT.

This clone turned up a few times. This chain uses TRBV7-9 with TRBJ1-2, with 8 bases aligning to TRBD1. There are 14 residues in the CDR3. V shed 5 bases, J shed 4 bases, and the junction held 6 bases outside the gene matches. The germline V gene encodes CDR1 SEHNR and CDR2 FQNEAQ (reference sequence). The CDR3 spells CASSQRQGSYGYTF. The CDR3 region has the DNA TGTGCCAGCAGCCAAAGACAGGGGAGCTATGGCTACACCTTC.

The rearrangement links TRBV29-1 to TRBJ1-3; TRBD1 aligns across 8 bases. Per germline, CDR1 SQVTM and CDR2 ANQGSEA. J was trimmed by 1 base and V by 6 bases; bases with no gene match: 8. The CDR3 length is 15 residues. CDR3: CSVTTGEASGNTIYF. The CDR3, as DNA: TGCAGCGTGACGACAGGGGAGGCTTCTGGAAACACCATATATTTT.

This clone was seen a few times. The chain links TRBV5-1 to TRBJ2-3; D might be TRBD2 (6 bases). Germline CDR1 and CDR2: SGHRS and YFSETQ. The CDR3 contains 15 residues. Trimming stripped 1 base from V and 5 bases from J, with 14 bases between. The CDR3 coding sequence is TGCGCCAGCAGCTTGAGCTCTAGCGCTAGAGATACGCAGTATTTT. Its protein product is CASSLSSSARDTQYF.